This T cell receptor beta chain was documented in a study of blood T cell repertoires in COVID-19. Overall study: Some COVID-19 samples were acute and others convalescent; all came from the United States, Italy and Spain. PBMCs, B-cell-depleted T cells, or T cells provided the cDNA or gDNA that made up the material.

In the source study's methods: For nucleated cells, counts were estimated from reference gene primer amplification. Here immunoSEQ multiplex PCR was the method, and the copy in TCRdb shows in-frame clones only, minus some. D and trimming were read from the DNA, whereas the V and J calls and clone size are those reported in that table. In the table there are approximately 88,000 clones, approximately 90% of which are singletons. Germline trimming cut 3 bases from V and 8 bases from J; bases unmatched to any gene: 10. The CDR3 extends over 16 amino acids. Germline assignment: CDR1 PRHDT and CDR2 FYEKMQ (reference sequence).

Sequenced sample: peripheral blood. The origin of this receptor is a woman aged 45-59 years in a cohort sampled during active COVID-19. The chain combines TRBV13 with TRBJ2-2; 9 nucleotides match TRBD2. The CDR3 DNA is TGTGCCAGCAGCTTTCTAGCGGGGTCAAACCTAGGGGAGCTGTTTTTT. Encoded protein: CASSFLAGSNLGELFF. The full variable domain, with the rest looked up from reference TRBV13 and TRBJ2-2, is AAGVIQSPRHLIKEKRETATLKCYPIPRHDTVYWYQQGPGQDPQFLISFYEKMQSDKGSIPDRFSAQQFSDYHSELNMSSLELGDSALYFCASSFLAGSNLGELFFGEGSRLTVL.